The rows below give T cell receptor beta chains drawn from one sample of a study of T-cell reconstitution after alpha-beta-depleted transplantation in children. TCRdb reprocessed the PCR reads with MiXCR, giving one entry per CDR3 protein. The data contain about 110,000 distinct CDR3 sequences, around 6.4% of them seen just once; the ten biggest clones take up roughly 24%. The sample here was PBMCs, mostly from graft donor cells, taken 360 days after TCRalphabeta/CD19-depleted stem cell transplant. These receptor sequences come from a male patient aged 2-9 years who had a stem cell transplant for acute lymphoblastic leukemia, so the T cells may come from the graft donor. Both conserved end residues are part of each CDR3. A D gene is named only where the DNA matches it firmly. The size field is filled for only some rows; it gives once, few, many or a size class.

TRBV12-3/TRBV12-4	-	16	few	TRBJ2-1	TGTGCCAGCAGTTTACCCCCCGGCGGGGTCAACAATGAGCAGTTCTTC	CASSLPPGGVNNEQFF
TRBV7-9	-	13	few	TRBJ2-4	TGTGCCAGTGGGGCGGTGGCCAAAAACATTCAGTACTTC	CASGAVAKNIQYF
TRBV6-5	-	14	few	TRBJ2-7	TGTGCCAGCAGTTACCGGACTTTTGCGAAGGAGCAGTACTTC	CASSYRTFAKEQYF
TRBV27	-	12	-	TRBJ2-1	TGTGCCATCGTGGGTGGGGACGATGAGCAGTTCTTC	CAIVGGDDEQFF
TRBV9	-	11	many	TRBJ2-5	TGTGCCAGCAGCCTTCCGGAGACCCAGTACTTC	CASSLPETQYF
TRBV5-1	TRBD2	15	many	TRBJ2-7	TGCGCCAGCAGCTTTGGACTAGCGATCGCCTACGAGCAGTACTTC	CASSFGLAIAYEQYF
TRBV6-5	-	10	-	TRBJ1-4	TGTGCCAGCAGTTTGGGAAAACTGTTTTTT	CASSLGKLFF
TRBV7-3	TRBD1	13	-	TRBJ2-7	TGTGCCACGGGACAGGGGAGCTCCTACGAGCAGTACTTC	CATGQGSSYEQYF
TRBV9	-	15	-	TRBJ1-2	TGTGCCAGCAGCGTAGGGGACTTCTCGGAGCGGGGCTACACCTTC	CASSVGDFSERGYTF
TRBV2	TRBD2	14	many	TRBJ2-7	TGTGCCAGCAGGCGGGGGGGTCGCTCCTACGAGCAGTACTTC	CASRRGGRSYEQYF
TRBV27	TRBD2	14	few	TRBJ2-7	TGTGCCAGCAGTTCAGGGAGGGCCCACGGGGAGCAGTACTTC	CASSSGRAHGEQYF
TRBV12-3/TRBV12-4	-	12	many	TRBJ1-4	TGTGCCAGCAGTTTAAGTTATGAAAAACTGTTTTTT	CASSLSYEKLFF
TRBV20-1	-	11	many	TRBJ2-7	TGCAGTGCTAGAGGGCGCTACGAGCAGTACTTC	CSARGRYEQYF
TRBV10-3	-	15	many	TRBJ2-3	TGTGCCATCAGTTCCTTAGCGGTTCTAACAGATACGCAGTATTTT	CAISSLAVLTDTQYF
TRBV28	-	14	many	TRBJ2-1	TGTGCCAGCAGTTTAAGACGCGGCCGGGATGAGCAGTTCTTC	CASSLRRGRDEQFF
TRBV27	-	12	few	TRBJ1-2	TGTGCCAGCCGTGCGGGCATCTATGGCTACACCTTC	CASRAGIYGYTF
TRBV9	TRBD2	13	many	TRBJ2-1	TGTGCCAGCGGTGGCGGGAGGGGTAATGAGCAGTTCTTC	CASGGGRGNEQFF
TRBV29-1	TRBD1	18	many	TRBJ2-6	TGCAGCGTTGAAGATACGCGACAGGGTTTTGCTGGGGCCAACGTCCTGACTTTC	CSVEDTRQGFAGANVLTF
TRBV4-2	-	13	many	TRBJ2-7	TGCGCCAGCAGCCAAGGACAGACCTACGAGCAGTACTTC	CASSQGQTYEQYF
TRBV7-2	-	14	-	TRBJ2-7	TGTGCCAGCAGGGACCGGGGCAGGACCTACGAGCAGTACTTC	CASRDRGRTYEQYF
TRBV10-3	-	15	-	TRBJ1-5	TGTGCCAGCGGGGAGGGTACGGGCTCAAATCAGCCCCAGCATTTT	CASGEGTGSNQPQHF
TRBV12-3/TRBV12-4	-	13	many	TRBJ2-2	TGTGCCAGCGCCCCTTCCATAACCGGGGAGCTGTTTTTT	CASAPSITGELFF
TRBV20-1	TRBD1	16	many	TRBJ2-1	TGCAGTGCTAGCCCTCCGGCAGGGGGAAGGAAAAATGAGCAGTTCTTC	CSASPPAGGRKNEQFF
TRBV7-2	-	13	many	TRBJ2-5	TGTGCCAGCAGCCCCGCCCAGCAAGAGACCCAGTACTTC	CASSPAQQETQYF
TRBV3-1	-	12	many	TRBJ2-1	TGTGCCAGCAGCCATTCCGGGACCACCCGGTTCTTC	CASSHSGTTRFF
TRBV5-6	-	13	-	TRBJ1-2	TGTGCCAGCAGCTTGGGGACTAACTATGGCTACACCTTC	CASSLGTNYGYTF
TRBV9	TRBD2	16	many	TRBJ2-5	TGTGCCAGCAGCCCCCGGGGGGGAAGGAGACAAGAGACCCAGTACTTC	CASSPRGGRRQETQYF
TRBV25-1	-	13	-	TRBJ1-4	TGTGCCAGCAGACACTCCTTTAATGAAAAACTGTTTTTT	CASRHSFNEKLFF
TRBV3-1	-	12	many	TRBJ2-1	TGTGCCGCCGGACGGGGGTACAATGAGCAGTTCTTC	CAAGRGYNEQFF
TRBV4-3	TRBD2	16	-	TRBJ2-1	TGCGCCAGCAGCCAATTTAGCGGGAGGGACGGCAATGAGCAGTTCTTC	CASSQFSGRDGNEQFF
TRBV4-3	-	14	few	TRBJ2-3	TGCGCCAGCAGCCATCGGACCATTCTAGATACGCAGTATTTT	CASSHRTILDTQYF
TRBV2	-	10	many	TRBJ2-7	TGTGCCTCGGCTGGCTACGAGCAGTACTTC	CASAGYEQYF
TRBV9	TRBD1	17	many	TRBJ2-7	TGTGCCAGCAGCCCAACCCCCGGGACAGGCATTACCTACGAGCAGTACTTC	CASSPTPGTGITYEQYF
TRBV19	-	14	-	TRBJ1-1	TGTGCCAGTAGTATAAGGGCGGTGAACACTGAAGCTTTCTTT	CASSIRAVNTEAFF
TRBV20-1	-	12	few	TRBJ2-7	TGCAGTTGCTTTGGACAAAACTACGAGCAGTACTTC	CSCFGQNYEQYF
TRBV12-3/TRBV12-4	TRBD2	18	-	TRBJ2-4	TGTACCTTCTGTTTAGTACTAGCGGGAGCCGTTCCCCAGGGCATTCAGTACTTC	CTFCLVLAGAVPQGIQYF
TRBV28	-	15	few	TRBJ2-6	TGTGCCAGCAGCCTGACGGTCTCTGGGGCCAACGTCCTGACTTTC	CASSLTVSGANVLTF
TRBV7-9	-	14	many	TRBJ1-2	TGTGCCAGCAGAGGAAGAGGGAGAGACTATGGCTACACCTTC	CASRGRGRDYGYTF
TRBV3-1	-	15	few	TRBJ1-6	TGTGCCAGCAGCCAAACTAGTGCGGAGAATTCACCCCTCCACTTT	CASSQTSAENSPLHF
TRBV6-2/TRBV6-3	-	11	many	TRBJ2-5	TGTGCCAGCATCTCTCAAGAGACCCAGTACTTC	CASISQETQYF
TRBV27	TRBD2	15	-	TRBJ2-7	TGTGCCAGCAGTTCTCGCGGCGGGGGGGCTCACGAGCAGTACTTC	CASSSRGGGAHEQYF
TRBV3-1	TRBD2	13	-	TRBJ2-3	TGTGCCAGCCAGCGGGGCCTCACAGATACGCAGTATTTT	CASQRGLTDTQYF
TRBV14	-	14	many	TRBJ2-7	TGTGCCAGCAGCTTCGGAGGGAGGTACTACGAGCAGTACTTC	CASSFGGRYYEQYF
TRBV24-1	-	16	many	TRBJ2-7	TGTGCCACCAGTGATTTGAGTAGGACGGGCAAGCTCGAGCAGTACTTC	CATSDLSRTGKLEQYF
TRBV2	TRBD1	14	-	TRBJ1-1	TGTGCCAGCCCCATTGGGACAGGGAACACTGAAGCTTTCTTT	CASPIGTGNTEAFF
TRBV28	TRBD1	14	many	TRBJ2-7	TGTGCCAGCAGTCCCACAGGGGAAGAGTACGAGCAGTACTTC	CASSPTGEEYEQYF
TRBV20-1	-	16	many	TRBJ2-3	TGCAGTGCTACGGGGGCTCGGGGGCGTCCAACAGATACGCAGTATTTT	CSATGARGRPTDTQYF
TRBV20-1	-	13	few	TRBJ2-7	TGCAGTGCGGACACCGTCCTTACGGGGGAGCAGTACTTC	CSADTVLTGEQYF
TRBV7-8	-	13	many	TRBJ1-1	TGTGCCAGCAGCCCAGGACAGCCGCCTGAAGCTTTCTTT	CASSPGQPPEAFF
TRBV4-2	-	13	many	TRBJ1-2	TGTGCCAGCAGCCAAGACCTCGGCTATGGCTACACCTTC	CASSQDLGYGYTF
TRBV10-1	-	12	many	TRBJ1-1	TGCGCCAGCAGTGATGGGGAACAGAAAGCTTTCTTT	CASSDGEQKAFF
TRBV6-1	-	13	many	TRBJ2-1	TGTGCCAGCAGTGAATTTACAGGGTACGAGCAGTTCTTC	CASSEFTGYEQFF
TRBV28	-	11	many	TRBJ2-7	TGTGCTTCTTCCCCTCACTACGAGCAGTACTTC	CASSPHYEQYF
TRBV7-2	-	15	many	TRBJ2-3	TGTGCCAGCAGTCGAACCCCGACAAGCACAGATACGCAGTATTTT	CASSRTPTSTDTQYF
TRBV20-1	-	14	few	TRBJ1-1	TGCAGTGCTAGAGATCTTCTGGGGCGGACTGAAGCTTTCTTT	CSARDLLGRTEAFF